Listed below are T cell receptor beta chains from one sample, sequenced in a study of blood T cell repertoires in COVID-19. The data were produced by immunoSEQ multiplex PCR, yet TCRdb's version contains in-frame clones alone and is incomplete. This sample has about 160,000 clones, with 92% found just once. Sequencing was performed on peripheral blood. Receptors originate from a man aged 30-40 years with COVID-19, enrolled during active disease. The conserved cysteine and the conserved F or W are not part of the CDR3 here. Clone size is shown for a subset of rows, as once, few, many or a class of expanded clone.

TRBJ1-5,NA,TRBV19,ASSIGYSSQPQH
TRBJ2-7,NA,TRBV28,ASSLASGPTPYEQY
TRBJ2-1,few,TRBV11-2,ASSTQGTRAYNEQF
TRBJ1-1,NA,TRBV28,ASSSLRQAMNTEAF
TRBJ1-1,NA,TRBV27,ASSSSREAEAF
TRBJ1-1,NA,TRBV11-1,ASSQRGRLNTEAF
TRBJ2-3,NA,TRBV7-7,ASSLLVTDTQY
TRBJ2-1,NA,TRBV13,ASSSWTGGTYNEQF
TRBJ2-1,NA,TRBV7-3,ASSSTSGPSYNEQF
TRBJ2-6,NA,TRBV6-1,ASSERPLGQGFGANVLT
TRBJ1-1,NA,TRBV28,ASSYSSEAF
TRBJ1-2,NA,TRBV12-3/TRBV12-4,ASTRVTVNGYT
TRBJ1-4,NA,TRBV18,ASSPLADKNEKLF
TRBJ2-7,NA,TRBV3-1/TRBV3-2,ASHGTGSYEQY
TRBJ2-2,NA,TRBV14,ASSQEGKGAPGELF
TRBJ2-5,NA,TRBV29-1,SVWVTSGKFVETQY
TRBJ1-6,NA,TRBV5-6,ASSLDSIGGLFHNSPLH
TRBJ2-6,NA,TRBV12-5,ASGLVLTSLELGANVLT
TRBJ2-7,NA,TRBV6-6,ASTSGGTLRANEQY
TRBJ2-6,NA,TRBV27,ASSSPRTGDLSGANVLT
TRBJ2-5,NA,TRBV11-3,ASSRSSLQETQY
TRBJ1-3,NA,TRBV4-2,ASGAGSLYGSGGNTIY
TRBJ1-6,NA,TRBV7-3,ASSSVGGDNSPLH
TRBJ2-7,once,TRBV14,ASSQVGTGVAEQY